These T cell receptor beta chains were read from a single sample in a study of a mutant IDH1 vaccine in newly diagnosed glioma. The antigens for these receptors are not known. Only in-frame clones appear in the TCRdb table, and some are missing; sequencing was by immunoSEQ multiplex PCR. This sample has 35,000 to 45,000 clones, with roughly 76% found just once. The sample here was PBMCs, taken from a glioma patient whose treatment included an IDH1 peptide vaccine. All receptors come from a man aged 50 to 59 with glioma. The CDR3 runs from the conserved cysteine through the conserved F or W. The order of the fields is CDR3 length, V gene, J gene, clone size, D gene, CDR3 protein, CDR3 DNA. A D gene is named only where the DNA matches it firmly. Size values are once, few and many counts, or a class for expanded clones, and some rows have none.

>13|TRBV5-1|TRBJ2-1|-|-
CASSVGGGNEQFF
TGCGCCAGCAGCGTCGGAGGGGGGAATGAGCAGTTCTTC
>13|TRBV5-4|TRBJ2-1|once|-
CASSFDYHNEQFF
TGTGCCAGCAGTTTCGACTACCACAATGAGCAGTTCTTC
>14|TRBV6-6|TRBJ1-1|-|TRBD1
CASNVQGAGTEAFF
TGTGCCAGCAACGTACAGGGGGCTGGGACTGAAGCTTTCTTT
>14|TRBV6-1|TRBJ2-7|medium-sized|TRBD1
CASSGGQDSDEQYF
TGTGCCAGCAGTGGTGGACAGGATTCGGACGAGCAGTACTTC
>14|TRBV28|TRBJ1-1|-|-
CASSWGDWNTEAFF
TGTGCCAGCAGTTGGGGGGATTGGAACACTGAAGCTTTCTTT
>15|TRBV7-6|TRBJ1-5|few|-
CASSPDMYSNQPQHF
TGTGCCAGCAGCCCAGACATGTATAGCAATCAGCCCCAGCATTTT
>13|TRBV6-5|TRBJ1-2|once|-
CASSYSHVYGYTF
TGTGCCAGCAGTTACTCCCACGTCTATGGCTACACCTTC
>14|TRBV10-3|TRBJ1-2|-|TRBD1
CAISDGDRIYGYTF
TGTGCCATCAGTGACGGGGACAGGATCTATGGCTACACCTTC
>16|TRBV5-6|TRBJ1-4|-|TRBD1
CASSSITGTGIEKLFF
TGTGCCAGCAGCTCCATAACCGGGACAGGGATTGAAAAACTGTTTTTT
>15|TRBV9|TRBJ2-7|-|-
CASSVGGGPTYEQYF
TGTGCCAGCAGCGTAGGAGGAGGCCCAACCTACGAGCAGTACTTC
>15|TRBV5-4|TRBJ2-2|-|TRBD1
CASSKDRGGTGELFF
TGTGCCAGCAGCAAGGACAGGGGGGGGACCGGGGAGCTGTTTTTT
>13|TRBV11-3|TRBJ2-7|-|-
CASSLGVPYEQYF
TGTGCCAGCAGCTTGGGGGTGCCCTACGAGCAGTACTTC
>14|TRBV6-6|TRBJ1-3|-|-
CASSYEGGGNTIYF
TGTGCCAGCAGTTACGAAGGTGGTGGAAACACCATATATTTT
>14|TRBV9|TRBJ2-7|once|-
CASSVGTPSYEQYF
TGTGCCAGCAGCGTCGGGACTCCGTCCTACGAGCAGTACTTC
>11|TRBV20-1|TRBJ2-7|once|-
CSASPSYEQYF
TGCAGTGCTAGTCCATCCTACGAGCAGTACTTC
>15|TRBV7-9|TRBJ1-2|-|TRBD1
CASSFHGQGNYGYTF
TGTGCCAGCAGCTTCCACGGACAGGGTAACTATGGCTACACCTTC
>13|TRBV6-5|TRBJ1-2|-|TRBD1
CASSYLDRAYYTF
TGTGCCAGCAGTTACTTGGACAGGGCATACTACACCTTC
>18|TRBV5-1|TRBJ2-7|-|-
CASSLDPTRAGWAYEQYF
TGCGCCAGCAGCTTGGATCCAACCCGGGCAGGGTGGGCCTACGAGCAGTACTTC
>14|TRBV6-5|TRBJ1-4|few|-
CASSYRGANEKLFF
TGTGCCAGCAGTTACAGGGGGGCTAATGAAAAACTGTTTTTT
>15|TRBV9|TRBJ2-1|-|TRBD2
CASSVGTSSSNEQFF
TGTGCCAGCAGCGTAGGGACTAGCTCTTCCAATGAGCAGTTCTTC
>16|TRBV27|TRBJ1-2|-|-
CASSLTGSPLSGGYTF
TGTGCCAGCAGTTTAACGGGGAGTCCCCTCTCGGGCGGCTACACCTTC
>15|TRBV6-5|TRBJ2-7|-|TRBD1
CASSYSGTGRYEQYF
TGTGCCAGCAGTTACTCGGGGACAGGTCGATACGAGCAGTACTTC
>13|TRBV14|TRBJ2-7|-|-
CASSQVPQGEQYF
TGTGCCAGCAGCCAAGTTCCACAGGGCGAGCAGTACTTC
>15|TRBV4-1|TRBJ2-7|-|TRBD2
CASSQAEAGGYEQYF
TGCGCCAGCAGCCAAGCTGAGGCGGGAGGCTACGAGCAGTACTTC
>16|TRBV4-1|TRBJ2-2|-|-
CASSQAGNANTGELFF
TGCGCCAGCAGCCAAGCGGGAAACGCGAACACCGGGGAGCTGTTTTTT
>13|TRBV7-3|TRBJ1-1|-|TRBD1
CASSQAGGTEAFF
TGTGCCAGCAGCCAGGCAGGGGGCACTGAAGCTTTCTTT
>16|TRBV18|TRBJ2-3|-|TRBD2
CASSPIRTSGADTQYF
TGTGCCAGCTCACCGATCCGGACTAGCGGGGCAGATACGCAGTATTTT
>12|TRBV11-2|TRBJ2-3|few|-
CASRTNTDTQYF
TGTGCCAGCAGAACGAACACAGATACGCAGTATTTT
>13|TRBV9|TRBJ1-3|-|-
CASSETSGNTIYF
TGTGCCAGCAGCGAAACGTCTGGAAACACCATATATTTT
>13|TRBV9|TRBJ1-1|-|-
CASSGGGLHDLLF
TGTGCCAGCAGCGGGGGGGGCCTTCACGACTTACTCTTT
>16|TRBV4-2|TRBJ2-5|once|TRBD2
CASSRRTSGEQETQYF
TGTGCCAGCAGCCGCCGGACTAGCGGGGAGCAAGAGACCCAGTACTTC
>12|TRBV29-1|TRBJ1-1|-|-
CSVGEGNTEAFF
TGCAGCGTTGGGGAGGGGAACACTGAAGCTTTCTTT
>12|TRBV27|TRBJ2-3|-|-
CASRGRVDTQYF
TGTGCCAGCCGAGGCAGGGTGGATACGCAGTATTTT
>14|TRBV11-2|TRBJ1-2|-|-
CASSLLRGGGGYTF
TGTGCCAGCAGCTTACTACGGGGCGGAGGTGGCTACACCTTC
>15|TRBV5-1|TRBJ2-4|-|-
CASSLGELAKNIQYF
TGCGCCAGCAGCTTGGGAGAGCTAGCCAAAAACATTCAGTACTTC
>10|TRBV2|TRBJ2-3|-|-
CASLEHTQYF
TGTGCCAGCTTAGAGCATACGCAGTATTTT
>14|TRBV19|TRBJ2-3|-|TRBD2
CASTSSGSTDTQYF
TGTGCCAGTACTAGTAGCGGGAGCACAGATACGCAGTATTTT
>11|TRBV28|TRBJ2-1|-|-
CASSRRQEQFF
TGTGCCAGCAGTCGCCGGCAGGAGCAGTTCTTC
>14|TRBV7-8|TRBJ1-2|-|-
CASSLDREGYGYTF
TGTGCCAGCAGCTTAGACAGGGAGGGGTATGGCTACACCTTC
>16|TRBV27|TRBJ2-2|-|TRBD1
CASSSYSRGLGGELFF
TGTGCCAGCAGTTCCTACAGCAGGGGGCTGGGCGGGGAGCTGTTTTTT
>14|TRBV7-2|TRBJ2-1|-|-
CASSALLSPNEQFF
TGTGCCAGCAGCGCACTGCTAAGCCCTAATGAGCAGTTCTTC
>13|TRBV9|TRBJ1-1|-|-
CASSVGVTTEAFF
TGTGCCAGCAGCGTAGGAGTTACCACTGAAGCTTTCTTT